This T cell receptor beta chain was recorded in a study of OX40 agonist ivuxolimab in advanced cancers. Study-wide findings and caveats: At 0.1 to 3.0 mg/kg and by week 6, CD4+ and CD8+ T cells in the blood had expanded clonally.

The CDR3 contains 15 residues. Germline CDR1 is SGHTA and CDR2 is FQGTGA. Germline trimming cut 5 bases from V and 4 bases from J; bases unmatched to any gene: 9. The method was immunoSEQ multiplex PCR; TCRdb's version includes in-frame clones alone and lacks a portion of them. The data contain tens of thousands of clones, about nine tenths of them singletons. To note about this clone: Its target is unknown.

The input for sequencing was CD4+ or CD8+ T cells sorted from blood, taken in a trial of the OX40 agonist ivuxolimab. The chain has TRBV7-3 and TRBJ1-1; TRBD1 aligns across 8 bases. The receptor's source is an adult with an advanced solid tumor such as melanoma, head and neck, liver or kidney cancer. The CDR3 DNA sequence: TGTGCCAGCAGCGCAAAGACAGGGGAACTCACTGAAGCTTTCTTT. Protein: CASSAKTGELTEAFF.